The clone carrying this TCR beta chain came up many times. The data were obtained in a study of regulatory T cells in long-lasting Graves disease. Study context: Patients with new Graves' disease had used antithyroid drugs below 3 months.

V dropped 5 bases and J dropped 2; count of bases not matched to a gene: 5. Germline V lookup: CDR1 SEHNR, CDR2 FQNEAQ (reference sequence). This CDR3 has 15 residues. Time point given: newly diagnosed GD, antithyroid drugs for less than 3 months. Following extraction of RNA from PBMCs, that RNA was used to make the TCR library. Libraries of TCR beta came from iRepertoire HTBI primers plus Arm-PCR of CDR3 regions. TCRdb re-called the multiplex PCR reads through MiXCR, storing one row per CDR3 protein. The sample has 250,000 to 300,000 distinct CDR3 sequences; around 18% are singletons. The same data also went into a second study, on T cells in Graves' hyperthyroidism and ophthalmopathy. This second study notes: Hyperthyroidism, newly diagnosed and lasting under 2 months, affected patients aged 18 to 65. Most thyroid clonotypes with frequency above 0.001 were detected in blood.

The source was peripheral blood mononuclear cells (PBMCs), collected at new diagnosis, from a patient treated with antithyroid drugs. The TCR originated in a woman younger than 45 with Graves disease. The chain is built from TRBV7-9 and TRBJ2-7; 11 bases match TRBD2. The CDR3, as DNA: TGTGCCAGCAGCCCGTTTAGCGGGGGGGCCTACGAGCAGTACTTC. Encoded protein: CASSPFSGGAYEQYF.